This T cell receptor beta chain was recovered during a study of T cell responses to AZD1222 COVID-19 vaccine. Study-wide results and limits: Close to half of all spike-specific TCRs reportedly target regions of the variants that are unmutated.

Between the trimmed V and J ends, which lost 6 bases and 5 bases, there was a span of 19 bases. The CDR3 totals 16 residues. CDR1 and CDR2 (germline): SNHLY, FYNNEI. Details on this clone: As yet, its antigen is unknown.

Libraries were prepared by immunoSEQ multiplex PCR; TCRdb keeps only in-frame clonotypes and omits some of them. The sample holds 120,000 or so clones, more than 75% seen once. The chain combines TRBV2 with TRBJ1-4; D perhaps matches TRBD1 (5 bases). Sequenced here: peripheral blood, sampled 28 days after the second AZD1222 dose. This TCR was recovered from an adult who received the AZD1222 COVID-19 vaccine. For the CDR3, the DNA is TGTGCCAGCAGGGGATACAGGTATCGGGTGAATGAAAAACTGTTTTTT. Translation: CASRGYRYRVNEKLFF.